This T cell receptor (beta chain) was profiled in a study of T-cell memory formation after mild COVID-19. This clonotype was seen a handful of times. Germline V gene lookup returns CDR1 SGHRS and CDR2 YFSETQ. Deletions cut 4 bases from V and 8 bases from J, with 19 bases between. This CDR3 is 15 amino acids long. TCRdb recomputed calls from the 5' RACE reads with MiXCR, one row per CDR3 protein. Among about 290,000 distinct CDR3 sequences, more than 15% were seen once, and the ten largest hold roughly 23%. The material sequenced was PBMCs or a T cell subset sorted from them (not recorded which). The rearrangement joins TRBV5-1 to TRBJ2-1, with D perhaps matching TRBD1 or TRBD2 (5 bases each). The sequence derives from a man in his late teens or twenties who had mild COVID-19 (a few samples of this study predate the infection). Cell type and time point are not known. CDR3 DNA sequence: TGCGCCAGCAGCACCACCGGGGCGGGTGGCCATGAGCAGTTCTTC. Translated, it gives CASSTTGAGGHEQFF.